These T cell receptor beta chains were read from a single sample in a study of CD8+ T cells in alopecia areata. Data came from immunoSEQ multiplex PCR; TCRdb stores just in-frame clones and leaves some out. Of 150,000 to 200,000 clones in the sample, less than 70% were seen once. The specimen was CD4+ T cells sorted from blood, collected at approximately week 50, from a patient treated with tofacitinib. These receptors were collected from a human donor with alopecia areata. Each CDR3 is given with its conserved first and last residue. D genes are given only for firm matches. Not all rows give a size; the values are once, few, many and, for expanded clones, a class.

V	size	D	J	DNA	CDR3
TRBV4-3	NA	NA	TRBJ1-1	TGCGCCAGCAGCCAAGAGAGTACCATGGGGGGGACTGAAGCTTTCTTT	CASSQESTMGGTEAFF
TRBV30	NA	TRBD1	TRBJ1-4	TGTGCCTGGAGTATAGGGACAGAAAGTGAAAAACTGTTTTTT	CAWSIGTESEKLFF
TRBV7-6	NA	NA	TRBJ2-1	TGTGCCAGCAGCTTATCCGGGGCCGTCGGTGAGCAGTTCTTC	CASSLSGAVGEQFF
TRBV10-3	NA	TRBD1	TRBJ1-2	TGTGCCGGGACAGGGGAGCCCAACTATGGCTACACCTTC	CAGTGEPNYGYTF
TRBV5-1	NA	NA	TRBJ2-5	TGCGCCAGCAGCTTGGCGGCGGATCCGGGGACGACCCAGTACTTC	CASSLAADPGTTQYF
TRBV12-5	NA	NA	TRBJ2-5	TGTGCTAGTGGGAACAGCATCCAAGAGACCCAGTACTTC	CASGNSIQETQYF
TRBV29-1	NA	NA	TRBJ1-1	TGCAGCGTTGAGAGGCTCCTTACTCGAAACACTGAAGCTTTCTTT	CSVERLLTRNTEAFF
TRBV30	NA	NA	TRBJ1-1	TGTGCCTGGAGTGTAGGCGGGAACACTGAAGCTTTCTTT	CAWSVGGNTEAFF
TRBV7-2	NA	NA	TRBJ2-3	TGTGCCAGCAGCTTAGATGGGGGAGTGGGCACAGATACGCAGTATTTT	CASSLDGGVGTDTQYF
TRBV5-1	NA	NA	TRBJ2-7	TGCGCCAGCAGCTTGTCCGGCGAGCAGTACTTC	CASSLSGEQYF
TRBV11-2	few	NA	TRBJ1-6	TGTGCCAGCAGCTTAGATCGTTCACCCCTCCACTTT	CASSLDRSPLHF
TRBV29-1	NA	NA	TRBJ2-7	TGCAGCGCCGCTACGGGGTTCGACGAGCAGTACTTC	CSAATGFDEQYF
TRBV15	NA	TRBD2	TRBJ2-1	TGTGCCACCAGCAGAGCTCCTGGACTAGCGGGTCGTGGCAATGAGCAGTTCTTC	CATSRAPGLAGRGNEQFF
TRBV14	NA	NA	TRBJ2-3	TGTGCCAGCAGCCAAGTTTTAAATAGCGGAAACACAGATACGCAGTATTTT	CASSQVLNSGNTDTQYF
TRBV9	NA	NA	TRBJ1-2	TGTGCCAGCAGCCGACCCGAGGGGCAGGGCGGCAATGGCTACACCTTC	CASSRPEGQGGNGYTF
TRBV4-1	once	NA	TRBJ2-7	TGCGCCAGCAGCCAAGAAGTCAGGGAGACGGGCGAGCAGTACTTC	CASSQEVRETGEQYF
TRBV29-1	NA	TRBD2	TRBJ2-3	TGCAGCGCTGCCCCCGAGCGGGGGTTTTCAGATACGCAGTATTTT	CSAAPERGFSDTQYF